This T cell receptor (beta chain) was identified in a study of vaccination and CD4 T cells after COVID-19. Study-wide results and limits: Median numbers of SARS-CoV-2-reactive clonotypes increased from approximately 23 to 38 (not a significant change).

Sequencing of cultured CD4+ T cell DNA used the Oncomine TCR Beta short-read assay. TCRdb fed the PCR reads into MiXCR, producing one record per CDR3 protein. The sample yields about 15,000 distinct CDR3 sequences, roughly 53% seen once. The V gene's germline CDR1 is SGHVS and CDR2 FQNEAQ. The CDR3 spans 14 residues. The V and J ends lost 7 bases and 9 bases, in that order; junction bases with no gene match: 8. Comment on this clonotype: The antigen remains undetermined.

Documented treatment: approximately 10-day PBMC culture with coronavirus spike peptide pools or control peptides (ViraFEST assay). This rearrangement joins TRBV7-8 to TRBJ2-2; TRBD2 matches 10 bases. The receptor was isolated from a human donor who had recovered from COVID-19. Material: CD4+ T cells from blood, cultured in vitro, obtained before SARS-CoV-2 vaccination. CDR3 in DNA: TGTGCCAGCAACGAACTAGCGGGAATAAGGGAGCTGTTTTTT. This encodes CASNELAGIRELFF. Looking up the rest from reference TRBV7-8 and TRBJ2-2 gives the full variable domain: GAGVSQSPRYKVAKRGQDVALRCDPISGHVSLFWYQQALGQGPEFLTYFQNEAQLDKSGLPSDRFFAERPEGSVSTLKIQRTQQEDSAVYLCASNELAGIRELFFGEGSRLTVL.